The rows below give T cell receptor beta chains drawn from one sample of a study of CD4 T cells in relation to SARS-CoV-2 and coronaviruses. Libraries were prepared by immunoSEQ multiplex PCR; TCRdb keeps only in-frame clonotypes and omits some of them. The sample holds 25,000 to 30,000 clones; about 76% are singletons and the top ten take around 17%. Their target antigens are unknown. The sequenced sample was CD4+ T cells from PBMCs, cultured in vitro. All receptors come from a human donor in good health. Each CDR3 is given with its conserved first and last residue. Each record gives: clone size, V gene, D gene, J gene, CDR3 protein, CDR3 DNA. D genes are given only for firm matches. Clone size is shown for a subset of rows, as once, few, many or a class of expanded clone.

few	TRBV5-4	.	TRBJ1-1	CASSPDGGAGNTEAFF	TGTGCCAGCAGCCCGGACGGGGGCGCTGGGAACACTGAAGCTTTCTTT
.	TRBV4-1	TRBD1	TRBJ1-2	CASSLGTGPGGYTF	TGCGCCAGCAGCTTAGGGACAGGCCCCGGGGGCTACACCTTC
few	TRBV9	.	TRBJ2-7	CASSAPVFFEQYF	TGTGCCAGCAGCGCACCGGTGTTTTTCGAGCAGTACTTC
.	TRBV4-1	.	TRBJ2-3	CASSQNLPPSRTDTQYF	TGCGCCAGCAGCCAAAATCTCCCTCCCTCTCGGACAGATACGCAGTATTTT
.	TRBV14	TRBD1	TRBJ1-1	CASSATGFEAFF	TGTGCCAGCAGCGCGACAGGGTTTGAAGCTTTCTTT
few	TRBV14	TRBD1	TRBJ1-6	CASSFGTGASPLHF	TGTGCCAGCAGCTTCGGGACAGGGGCTTCACCCCTCCACTTT
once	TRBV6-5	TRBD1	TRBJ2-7	CASSQDRGREQYF	TGTGCCAGCAGTCAGGACAGGGGGCGCGAGCAGTACTTC
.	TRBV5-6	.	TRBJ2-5	CASSIQRQEETQYF	TGTGCCAGCAGCATACAGAGGCAGGAGGAGACCCAGTACTTC
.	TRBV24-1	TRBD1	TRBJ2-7	CATRGDRGEPGPYEQYF	TGTGCCACCAGGGGGGACAGGGGAGAACCAGGACCCTACGAGCAGTACTTC
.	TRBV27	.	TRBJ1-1	CASSLESHTEAFF	TGTGCCAGCAGTTTAGAGTCGCACACTGAAGCTTTCTTT
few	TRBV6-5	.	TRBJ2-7	CASSYVQSYEQYF	TGTGCCAGCAGTTACGTCCAGTCCTACGAGCAGTACTTC
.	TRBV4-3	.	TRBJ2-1	CASSQDLEGSYNEQFF	TGCGCCAGCAGCCAAGATCTGGAGGGCTCCTACAATGAGCAGTTCTTC
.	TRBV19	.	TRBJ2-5	CASKSGIDRGETQYF	TGTGCCAGTAAAAGTGGAATCGATAGGGGAGAGACCCAGTACTTC
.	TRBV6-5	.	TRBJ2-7	CASSYSGDRLYEQYF	TGTGCCAGCAGTTACTCCGGCGACAGGCTTTACGAGCAGTACTTC
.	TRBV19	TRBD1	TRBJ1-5	CASKTGTEDQPQHF	TGTGCCAGCAAGACAGGGACGGAAGATCAGCCCCAGCATTTT
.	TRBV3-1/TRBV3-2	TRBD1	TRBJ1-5	CASSHTTDRSHQPQHF	TGTGCCAGCAGCCACACAACGGACAGGAGTCATCAGCCCCAGCATTTT
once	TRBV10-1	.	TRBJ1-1	CAYTDPWAFF	TGCGCTTACACCGACCCTTGGGCTTTCTTT
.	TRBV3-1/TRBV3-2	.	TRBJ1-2	CASSPQATGSYTF	TGTGCCAGCAGCCCTCAGGCCACAGGGAGCTACACCTTC
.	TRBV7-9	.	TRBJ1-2	CASSRGQPANYGYTF	TGTGCCAGCAGCCGCGGACAGCCTGCTAACTATGGCTACACCTTC
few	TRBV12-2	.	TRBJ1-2	CASRLAQPGRNYGYTF	TGTGCAAGTCGCTTAGCGCAACCGGGGCGTAACTATGGCTACACCTTC
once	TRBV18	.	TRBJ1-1	CASSPTTLTEAFF	TGTGCCAGCTCACCGACAACCCTCACTGAAGCTTTCTTT
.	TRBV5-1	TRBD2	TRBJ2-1	CASSLAGGGYNEQFF	TGCGCCAGCAGCTTAGCGGGGGGGGGTTACAATGAGCAGTTCTTC
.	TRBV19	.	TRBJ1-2	CASSRGQTPNYGYTF	TGTGCCAGTAGTCGCGGACAAACCCCTAACTATGGCTACACCTTC
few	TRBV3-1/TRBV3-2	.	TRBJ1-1	CASSQDGTPGAFF	TGTGCCAGCAGCCAAGATGGAACACCTGGGGCTTTCTTT
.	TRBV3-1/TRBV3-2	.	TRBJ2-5	CASSQRGGETQYF	TGTGCCAGCAGCCAAAGGGGGGGGGAGACCCAGTACTTC
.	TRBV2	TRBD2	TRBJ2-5	CASRISGSRETQYF	TGTGCCAGCAGGATTAGCGGGAGTCGGGAGACCCAGTACTTC
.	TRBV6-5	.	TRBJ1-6	CASSPSGTSNSPLHF	TGTGCCAGCAGTCCCTCCGGGACCTCCAATTCACCCCTCCACTTT
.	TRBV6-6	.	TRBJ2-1	CASSPTGYTGVYNEQFF	TGTGCCAGCAGTCCGACAGGGTACACGGGAGTCTACAATGAGCAGTTCTTC
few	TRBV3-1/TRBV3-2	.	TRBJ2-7	CASSQGGPYPYEQYF	TGTGCCAGCAGCCAAGGGGGTCCGTACCCCTACGAGCAGTACTTC
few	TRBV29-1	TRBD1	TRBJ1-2	CSVNDRGYGYTF	TGCAGCGTGAACGACAGGGGGTATGGCTACACCTTC
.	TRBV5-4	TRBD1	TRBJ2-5	CASSLVARGPGQETQYF	TGTGCCAGCAGCTTGGTGGCCAGGGGGCCAGGCCAAGAGACCCAGTACTTC
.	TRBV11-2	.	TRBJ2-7	CASGIHQASLRYF	TGTGCCAGCGGAATCCACCAGGCCAGCCTGCGGTACTTC
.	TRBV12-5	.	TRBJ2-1	CASGLVVRVSYNEQFF	TGTGCTAGTGGTTTGGTAGTGCGGGTTTCCTACAATGAGCAGTTCTTC
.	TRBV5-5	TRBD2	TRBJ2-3	CASSAAGGLYTQYF	TGTGCCAGCAGCGCCGCGGGGGGGCTGTATACGCAGTATTTT
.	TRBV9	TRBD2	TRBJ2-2	CASSGTSGSWGGELFF	TGTGCCAGCAGCGGAACTAGCGGGAGTTGGGGCGGGGAGCTGTTTTTT
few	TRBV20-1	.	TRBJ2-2	CSARGNLSLFF	TGCAGTGCTAGAGGGAACTTGTCGCTGTTTTTT
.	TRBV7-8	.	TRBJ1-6	CASSVYRDSYNSPLHF	TGTGCCAGCAGCGTCTACAGGGACTCCTATAATTCACCCCTCCACTTT
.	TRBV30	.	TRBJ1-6	CAWRGLAEVDPYNSPLHF	TGTGCCTGGAGAGGGTTGGCTGAGGTAGATCCCTATAATTCACCCCTCCACTTT
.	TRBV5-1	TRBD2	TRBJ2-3	CASSLGAGATDTQYF	TGCGCCAGCAGCTTGGGAGCGGGGGCAACAGATACGCAGTATTTT
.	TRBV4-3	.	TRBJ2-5	CASSQTLKEETQYF	TGCGCCAGCAGCCAGACCCTTAAAGAAGAGACCCAGTACTTC